These 11 T cell receptor beta chains came from one sample sequenced in a study of naive and memory T cell subsets (dated by TCRdb to the late 2010s). The library was built by means of UMI-ligation and nested PCR. The instrument was an Illumina MiSeq. The beta constant-region primer consisted of an equimolar mixture of two oligonucleotides that together covered TRBC1 and TRBC2. TCRdb ran its own pipeline on the public reads, namely fastp trimming at Q25 and MiXCR clone calling, and kept in-frame beta chains. Every entry covers one CDR3 protein and lists the most common genes and DNA from its rows. The sample table lists tens of thousands of distinct CDR3 sequences, 10% to 15% of them with a count of one. Roughly 0.84% of the sample lies in the top ten. Sequenced: central memory CD4+ T cells from blood. What the cell subset or site label conveys for this sample: central memory, CD45RA- CD27+. The receptors were gathered from a human donor in good health.

V usage is TRBV10-1 and J usage is TRBJ2-1; tentatively, D is TRBD1 (5 bases). Germline CDR1 is WNHNN and CDR2 is SYGVQD (reference sequence). V lost 5 bases and J lost 6, with 11 bases in between. The CDR3 length is 13 residues. DNA for the CDR3: TGCGCCAGCAGTCCTCGTGACAGCAATGAGCAGTTCTTC. Its translation: CASSPRDSNEQFF.

The gene calls are TRBV6-2 or TRBV6-3 and TRBJ2-7, with 13 bases identical to TRBD2. Germline trimming cut 5 bases from V and 4 bases from J; bases unmatched to any gene: 11. The CDR3 consists of 17 residues. Germline V gene lookup returns CDR1 MNHEY and CDR2 SVGEGT. In nucleotides, the CDR3 is TGTGCCAGCAGTATTCCCCCTCGGACTAGCGGGAGTTACGAGCAGTACTTC. Its protein product is CASSIPPRTSGSYEQYF.

This clonotype was recorded at least ten times. The chain couples TRBV19 to TRBJ2-6, with D possibly called TRBD1 or TRBD2 (5 bases each). Germline V lookup: CDR1 LNHDA, CDR2 SQIVND (reference sequence). V shed 8 bases and J shed 2 bases, with 7 bases lying between them. The CDR3 contains 13 residues. The CDR3 reads CASGTTGANVLTF. In DNA form, the CDR3 reads TGTGCCAGTGGGACCACTGGGGCCAACGTCCTGACTTTC.

This clonotype was observed a few times. J is TRBJ2-5 and V is TRBV4-1, with D unclear. The V end lost 1 base, the J end lost 4 bases, and 10 bases lay between the germline ends. The V gene's germline CDR1 is MGHRA and CDR2 YSYEKL. The length of the CDR3 is 14 residues. The DNA for the CDR3 is TGCGCCAGCAGCCAAGCCCCCGGCCCAGAGACCCAGTACTTC. Translation: CASSQAPGPETQYF.

In its sample, this clonotype was seen a few times. The chain couples TRBV2 to TRBJ2-3; 13 nucleotides align to TRBD2. Germline assignment: CDR1 SNHLY and CDR2 FYNNEI. CDR3 length: 13 amino acids. Trimming cost V 6 bases and J 9 bases; bases outside gene matches: 3. The CDR3, as DNA: TGTGCCAGCAGAGGGACTAGCGGGACCACGCAGTATTTT. It codes for CASRGTSGTTQYF. The whole variable domain, remainder taken from reference TRBV2 and TRBJ2-3, is EPEVTQTPSHQVTQMGQEVILRCVPISNHLYFYWYRQILGQKVEFLVSFYNNEISEKSEIFDDQFSVERPDGSNFTLKIRSTKLEDSAMYFCASRGTSGTTQYFGPGTRLTVL.

This clonotype was observed a handful of times. The chain joins TRBV14 to TRBJ2-7; D could derive from TRBD1 or TRBD2 (6 bases each). CDR3 length: 11 amino acids. The V gene's germline CDR1 is SGHDN and CDR2 FVKESK. V shed 4 bases and J shed 8 bases, with 9 bases lying between them. CDR3 sequence: CASSRGTKQYF. DNA of the CDR3: TGTGCCAGCAGCCGCGGGACAAAGCAGTACTTC.

The chain links TRBV10-3 to TRBJ2-3; D gene unclear. The CDR3 extends over 12 amino acids. In germline, CDR1 is ENHRY, CDR2 SYGVKD. V lost 0 bases and J lost 6, with 4 bases in between. As DNA, the CDR3 is TGTGCCATCAGTGAGTCCGTGGATACGCAGTATTTT. Translation gives CAISESVDTQYF.

In this sample, this clonotype turned up a few times. The rearrangement uses TRBV7-8 and TRBJ2-6; D unclear. CDR1 and CDR2 from the germline V gene are SGHVS and FQNEAQ. V dropped 5 bases and J dropped 0 bases, with 14 bases sitting between them. The CDR3 is 17 amino acids. For the CDR3, the DNA is TGTGCCAGCAGCGACGCAAGGCTTCGCTCTGGGGCCAACGTCCTGACTTTC. Amino acid sequence: CASSDARLRSGANVLTF.

This clonotype was detected ten times or more. The rearrangement joins TRBV18 to TRBJ1-4; possibly TRBD1 for D (6 bases). Germline V gene sequence: CDR1 KGHSH, CDR2 LQKENI. This CDR3 is built from 15 residues. V lost 8 bases and J lost 6, with 19 bases in between. CDR3 DNA sequence: TGTGCCAGCCGAAGGAGCGGGGGGCGAGATGAAAAACTGTTTTTT. This codes for CASRRSGGRDEKLFF. Combining the CDR3 with reference TRBV18 and TRBJ1-4 gives the whole variable domain NAGVMQNPRHLVRRRGQEARLRCSPMKGHSHVYWYRQLPEEGLKFMVYLQKENIIDESGMPKERFSAEFPKEGPSILRIQQVVRGDSAAYFCASRRSGGRDEKLFFGSGTQLSVL.

J is TRBJ1-5 and V is TRBV6-1; D perhaps matches TRBD1 (6 bases). The CDR3 length is 16 residues. Germline CDR1 and CDR2: MNHNS and SASEGT. V shed 2 bases and J shed 0 bases, with 11 bases lying between them. The CDR3 DNA reads as TGTGCCAGCAGTGAACACCAGGGGTATAGCAATCAGCCCCAGCATTTT. Encoded protein: CASSEHQGYSNQPQHF.

The sample holds many counts of this clonotype. The chain uses TRBV7-9 and TRBJ2-7, with 7 bases fitting TRBD1. From germline, CDR1 is SEHNR and CDR2 FQNEAQ (reference sequence). The ends lost 5 bases at V and 6 bases at J; junction bases unmatched: 7. CDR3 size: 13 residues. The CDR3 sequence is CASSTRDSGEQYF. Here the CDR3 DNA reads TGTGCCAGCAGCACCCGGGACAGTGGCGAGCAGTACTTC.